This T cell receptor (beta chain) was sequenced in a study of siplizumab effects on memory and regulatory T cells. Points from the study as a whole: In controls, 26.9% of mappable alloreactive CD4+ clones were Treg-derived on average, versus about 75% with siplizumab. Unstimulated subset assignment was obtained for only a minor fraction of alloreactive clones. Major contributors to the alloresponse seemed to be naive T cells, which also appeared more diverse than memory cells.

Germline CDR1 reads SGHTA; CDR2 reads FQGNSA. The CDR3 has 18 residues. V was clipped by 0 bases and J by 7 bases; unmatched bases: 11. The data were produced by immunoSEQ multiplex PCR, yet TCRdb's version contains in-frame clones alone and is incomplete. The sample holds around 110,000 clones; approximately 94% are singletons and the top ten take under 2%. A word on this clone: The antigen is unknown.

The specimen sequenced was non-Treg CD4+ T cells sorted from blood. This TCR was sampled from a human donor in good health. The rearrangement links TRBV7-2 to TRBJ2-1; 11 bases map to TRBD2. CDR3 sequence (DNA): TGTGCCAGCAGCTTAGCGAGGGCTAGCGGGGGGTTGGGGAATGAGCAGTTCTTC. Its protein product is CASSLARASGGLGNEQFF.